The 10 T cell receptor beta chains listed next were all sequenced from one sample in a study of Ad26.COV2.S vaccination and SARS-CoV-2 variants. Generated by immunoSEQ multiplex PCR, the TCRdb table keeps only in-frame clones and is missing some. The data contain roughly 500,000 clones, around 90% of them singletons. The treatment: about 20 received Ad26.COV2.S at low or high dose, single or two shots; about 5 received placebo; per-sample allocation not given. On day 63 after the first injection, vaccine and placebo recipients gave samples. The sequencing used peripheral blood, collected in a trial of Ad26.COV2.S vaccine versus placebo. Receptors were obtained from a person aged 18 to 65 who received the Ad26.COV2.S COVID-19 vaccine or a placebo.

The chain is built from TRBV3-1 (or the pseudogene TRBV3-2) and TRBJ2-1; 9 nucleotides line up with TRBD2. Germline assignment: CDR1 LGHDT and CDR2 YNNKEL (reference sequence). After removal of 6 bases from V and 2 bases from J, the junction contained 17 bases not matched to a gene. The CDR3 runs 19 residues. CDR3 DNA sequence: TGTGCCAGCAGGGATAGAAGGACTAGCGCCTTCCAAGCCTACAATGAGCAGTTCTTC. Protein product: CASRDRRTSAFQAYNEQFF.

V usage is TRBV6-4 and J usage is TRBJ2-1; D is unclear. The CDR3 is made up of 15 amino acids. The germline V and J ends were trimmed by 4 bases and 1 base, with 11 bases remaining between them. Per germline, CDR1 MRHNA and CDR2 SNTAGT. CDR3 amino acids: CASSVGPQSYNEQFF. Here the CDR3 DNA reads TGTGCCAGCAGTGTCGGGCCCCAGTCCTACAATGAGCAGTTCTTC.

V and J are TRBV10-3 and TRBJ1-1; the D gene is possibly TRBD1 (5 bases). CDR3 length equals 12 residues. Germline V gives CDR1 ENHRY, CDR2 SYGVKD. The V and J ends lost 8 bases and 10 bases respectively, with 17 bases between them. The CDR3 here is CAISGPGWGAFF. The CDR3 nucleotides are TGTGCCATCTCGGGACCAGGCTGGGGAGCTTTCTTT.

This clone was counted a single time. This rearrangement joins TRBV6-5 to TRBJ1-6; 10 nucleotides match TRBD1. The CDR3 runs 15 residues. The ends lost 3 bases at V and 9 bases at J; junction bases unmatched: 5. Per germline, CDR1 MNHEY and CDR2 SVGAGI. The CDR3 bases are TGTGCCAGCAGTTATTCCGGGACAGGGGTTTCACCCCTCCACTTT. Its protein product is CASSYSGTGVSPLHF.

V and J are TRBV18 and TRBJ2-2; tentatively, D is TRBD1 or TRBD2 (6 bases each). Trimming left V 1 base short and J 5 bases short, with 11 bases between. Germline CDR1 KGHSH, CDR2 LQKENI. The CDR3 sequence is 15 residues long. CDR3 amino acids: CASSPRAGTTGELFF. CDR3 DNA sequence: TGTGCCAGCTCACCACGTGCGGGGACAACCGGGGAGCTGTTTTTT.

This chain's CDR3 is CASSQTGVTDTQYF. The CDR3 bases are TGTGCCAGCAGCCAGACAGGGGTCACAGATACGCAGTATTTT. The rearrangement links TRBV7-2 to TRBJ2-3, with 8 bases lining up with TRBD1. From germline, CDR1 is SGHTA and CDR2 FQGNSA. The CDR3 length is 14 residues. Trimming took 5 bases from V and 2 from J; bases not matched to a gene: 3.

The J gene is TRBJ2-5, the V gene TRBV5-1, with D tentatively TRBD1 or TRBD2 (5 bases each). Germline lookup yields CDR1 SGHRS and CDR2 YFSETQ. CDR3 length: 16 residues. The V end lost 1 base, the J end lost 3 bases, and 16 bases lay between the germline ends. Written as DNA, the CDR3 is TGCGCCAGCAGCTTGAGTATCGGGGCCGGGGAAGAGACCCAGTACTTC. This gives the protein CASSLSIGAGEETQYF.

The chain links TRBV7-9 to TRBJ2-7, with 8 bases aligning to TRBD1. Germline V CDR1 and CDR2: SEHNR, FQNEAQ (reference sequence). With V trimmed by 8 bases and J by 2 bases, 2 bases remained unmatched. This CDR3 has 12 amino acids. The CDR3 DNA follows: TGTGCCAGCGGACAGGGTCCCTACGAGCAGTACTTC. Amino acids: CASGQGPYEQYF.

The V gene is TRBV7-8, the J gene TRBJ2-2, with D perhaps TRBD2 (6 bases). Germline assignment: CDR1 SGHVS and CDR2 FQNEAQ. V shed 6 bases and J shed 6 bases, with 11 bases lying between them. The length of the CDR3 is 13 residues. The CDR3 protein is CASRFGSAGELFF. The DNA for the CDR3 is TGTGCCAGCAGGTTCGGGAGCGCCGGGGAGCTGTTTTTT.

This clone showed up just once. The gene calls are TRBV19 and TRBJ1-1; 10 nucleotides match TRBD1. V lost 4 bases to trimming and J lost 0 bases; unmatched junction nucleotides: 5. The CDR3 is 16 amino acids. Germline V lookup: CDR1 LNHDA, CDR2 SQIVND (reference sequence). The CDR3 reads CASSTGTGVMNTEAFF. DNA for the CDR3: TGTGCCAGTAGTACCGGGACAGGGGTCATGAACACTGAAGCTTTCTTT. Based on the CDR3 plus reference TRBV19 and TRBJ1-1, the full variable domain is DGGITQSPKYLFRKEGQNVTLSCEQNLNHDAMYWYRQDPGQGLRLIYYSQIVNDFQKGDIAEGYSVSREKKESFPLTVTSAQKNPTAFYLCASSTGTGVMNTEAFFGQGTRLTVV.